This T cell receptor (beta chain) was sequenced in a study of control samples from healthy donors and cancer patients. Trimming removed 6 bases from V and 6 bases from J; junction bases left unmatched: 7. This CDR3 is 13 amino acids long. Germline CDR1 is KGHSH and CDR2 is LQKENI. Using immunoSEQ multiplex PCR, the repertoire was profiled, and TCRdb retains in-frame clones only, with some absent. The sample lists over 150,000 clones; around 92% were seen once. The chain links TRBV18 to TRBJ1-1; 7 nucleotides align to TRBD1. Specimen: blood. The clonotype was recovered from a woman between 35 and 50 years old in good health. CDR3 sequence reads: CASSHSGTAEAFF. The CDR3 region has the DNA TGTGCCAGCTCCCACAGCGGGACAGCTGAAGCTTTCTTT. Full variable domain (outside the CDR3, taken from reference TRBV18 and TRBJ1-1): NAGVMQNPRHLVRRRGQEARLRCSPMKGHSHVYWYRQLPEEGLKFMVYLQKENIIDESGMPKERFSAEFPKEGPSILRIQQVVRGDSAAYFCASSHSGTAEAFFGQGTRLTVV.